The T cell receptor beta chain described here comes from a study of blood T cell repertoires in COVID-19. Study-level background: COVID-19 samples from acute and convalescent phases originated in the United States, Italy and Spain. T cells, B-cell-depleted T cells, or PBMCs provided the cDNA or gDNA that served as material.

Patients from Seattle were sampled longitudinally, starting during active infection. Source study methods: Scientists estimated how many nucleated cells there were by amplifying reference gene primers. Profiling relied on immunoSEQ multiplex PCR, and the TCRdb table lists in-frame clones only, not all of them. The V and J calls and the clone size are those of that table, but D and trimming were determined from the DNA. This table has 200,000 to 250,000 clones, roughly 79% appearing once. CDR3 size: 14 residues. V was cut by 6 bases and J by 2 bases, with 13 bases left in between. Germline V CDR1 and CDR2: MDHEN, SYDVKM.

This TCR was recovered from a woman of 80 years or more with COVID-19, enrolled during active disease. The sample taken for sequencing was peripheral blood. V gene TRBV28 combines with J gene TRBJ1-1; TRBD1 might be the D (5 bases). CDR3 coding DNA: TGTGCCAGCAGCCTCGCGGGGGATAACACTGAAGCTTTCTTT. Translated: CASSLAGDNTEAFF.